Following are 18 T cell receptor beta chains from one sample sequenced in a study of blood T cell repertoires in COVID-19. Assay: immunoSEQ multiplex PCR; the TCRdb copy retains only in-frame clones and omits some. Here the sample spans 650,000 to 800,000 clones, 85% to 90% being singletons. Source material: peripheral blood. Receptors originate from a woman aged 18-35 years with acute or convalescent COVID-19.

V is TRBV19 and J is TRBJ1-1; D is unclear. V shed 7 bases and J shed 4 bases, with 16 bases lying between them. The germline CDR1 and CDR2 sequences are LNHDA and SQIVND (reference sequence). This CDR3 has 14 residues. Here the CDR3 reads CASTIEPLGTEAFF. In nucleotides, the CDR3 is TGTGCCAGTACCATCGAACCTCTCGGCACTGAAGCTTTCTTT.

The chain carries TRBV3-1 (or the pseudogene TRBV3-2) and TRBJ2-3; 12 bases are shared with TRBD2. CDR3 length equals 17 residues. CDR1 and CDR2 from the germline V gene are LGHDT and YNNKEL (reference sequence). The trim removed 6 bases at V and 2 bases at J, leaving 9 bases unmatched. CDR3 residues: CASSQRLAGGPTDTQYF. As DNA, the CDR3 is TGTGCCAGCAGTCAAAGGCTAGCGGGGGGGCCCACAGATACGCAGTATTTT.

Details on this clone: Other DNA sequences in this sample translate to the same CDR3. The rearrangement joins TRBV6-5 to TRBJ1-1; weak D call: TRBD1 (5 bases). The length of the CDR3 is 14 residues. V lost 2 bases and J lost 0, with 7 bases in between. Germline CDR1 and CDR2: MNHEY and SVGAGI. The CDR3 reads CASSYGGLNTEAFF. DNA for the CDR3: TGTGCCAGCAGTTACGGGGGGTTGAACACTGAAGCTTTCTTT.

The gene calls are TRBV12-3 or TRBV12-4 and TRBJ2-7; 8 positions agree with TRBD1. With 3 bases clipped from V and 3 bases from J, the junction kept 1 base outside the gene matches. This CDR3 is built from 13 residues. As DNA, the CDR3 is TGTGCCAGCAGTTTGGACAGGGTCTACGAGCAGTACTTC. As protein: CASSLDRVYEQYF.

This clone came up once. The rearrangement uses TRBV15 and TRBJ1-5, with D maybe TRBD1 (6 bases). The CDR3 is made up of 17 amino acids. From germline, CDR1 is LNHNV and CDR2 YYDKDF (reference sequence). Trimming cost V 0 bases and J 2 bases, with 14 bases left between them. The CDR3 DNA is TGTGCCACCAGCAGAGAGCCGGGGGCGGGGGGCAATCAGCCCCAGCATTTT. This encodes CATSREPGAGGNQPQHF.

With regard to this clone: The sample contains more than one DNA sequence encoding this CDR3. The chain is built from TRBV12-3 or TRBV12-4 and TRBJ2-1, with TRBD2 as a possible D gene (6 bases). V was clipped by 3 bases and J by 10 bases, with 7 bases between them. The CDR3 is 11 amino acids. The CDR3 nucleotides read TGTGCCAGCAGTTTTAGCGGAGAGCAGTTCTTC. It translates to CASSFSGEQFF.

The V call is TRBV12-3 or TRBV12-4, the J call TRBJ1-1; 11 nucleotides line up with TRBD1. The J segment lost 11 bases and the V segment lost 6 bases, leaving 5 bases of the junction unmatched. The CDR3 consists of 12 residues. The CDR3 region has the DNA TGTGCCAGCAGCTACGGGACAGGGGGTGCTTTCTTT. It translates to CASSYGTGGAFF.

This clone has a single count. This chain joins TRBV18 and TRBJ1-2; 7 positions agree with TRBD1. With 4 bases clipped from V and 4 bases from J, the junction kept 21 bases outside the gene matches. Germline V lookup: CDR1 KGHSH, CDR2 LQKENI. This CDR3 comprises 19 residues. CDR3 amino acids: CASSLSLSGQILTGYGYTF. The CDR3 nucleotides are TGTGCCAGCTCACTTTCACTCTCGGGACAGATTCTGACGGGCTATGGCTACACCTTC.

CDR3 region: CASSRQQVEKLFF. In DNA form, the CDR3 reads TGTGCCAGCAGTCGACAGCAAGTTGAAAAACTGTTTTTT. The chain links TRBV3-1 (or the pseudogene TRBV3-2) to TRBJ1-4; a possible D gene is TRBD1 (5 bases). Trimming removed 6 bases at V and 7 bases at J, with 12 bases between. Germline V gene data show CDR1 as LGHDT and CDR2 as YNNKEL (reference sequence). The CDR3 contains 13 residues.

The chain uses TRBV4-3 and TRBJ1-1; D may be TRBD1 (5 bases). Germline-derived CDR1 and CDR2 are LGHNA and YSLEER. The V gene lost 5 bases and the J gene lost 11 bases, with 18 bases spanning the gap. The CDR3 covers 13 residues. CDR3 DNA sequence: TGCGCCAGCAGCACCCGGGGGTCAGTGTTGGCTTTCTTT. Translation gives CASSTRGSVLAFF.

The CDR3, as DNA: TGTGCCAGCTCACTCAACCTACAGACAACTAATGAAAAACTGTTTTTT. It encodes CASSLNLQTTNEKLFF. This chain connects TRBV18 to TRBJ1-4; D ambiguous. Germline V gene sequence: CDR1 KGHSH, CDR2 LQKENI. The V end was cut by 4 bases, the J end by 0 bases, with 12 bases between. This CDR3 comprises 16 residues.

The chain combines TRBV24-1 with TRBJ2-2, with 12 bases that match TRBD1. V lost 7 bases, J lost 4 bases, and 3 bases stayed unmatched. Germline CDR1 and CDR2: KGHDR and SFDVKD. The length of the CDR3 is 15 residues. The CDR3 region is CATSPGQGATGELFF. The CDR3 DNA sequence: TGTGCCACCAGCCCGGGACAGGGGGCCACCGGGGAGCTGTTTTTT.

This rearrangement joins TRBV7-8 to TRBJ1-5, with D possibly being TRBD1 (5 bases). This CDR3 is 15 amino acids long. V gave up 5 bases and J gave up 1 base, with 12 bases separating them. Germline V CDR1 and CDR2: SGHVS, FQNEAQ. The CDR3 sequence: CASSTYGGSNQPQHF. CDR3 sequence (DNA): TGTGCCAGCAGCACATACGGGGGGAGCAATCAGCCCCAGCATTTT.

CDR3 nucleotide sequence: TGTGCCAGCAGTCCCTATTCAACTAATGAAAAACTGTTTTTT. It codes for CASSPYSTNEKLFF. V gene TRBV6-5 combines with J gene TRBJ1-4; D unclear. This CDR3 has 14 residues. Germline V gene data show CDR1 as MNHEY and CDR2 as SVGAGI. V lost 5 bases and J 0 bases, leaving 7 bases between the germline ends.

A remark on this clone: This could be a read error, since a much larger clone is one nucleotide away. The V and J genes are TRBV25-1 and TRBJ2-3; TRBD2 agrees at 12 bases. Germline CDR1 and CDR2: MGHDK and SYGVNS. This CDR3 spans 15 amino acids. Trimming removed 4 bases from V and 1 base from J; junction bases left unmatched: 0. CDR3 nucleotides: TGTGCCAGCAGTGGGACTAGCGGGGGCACAGATACGCAGTATTTT. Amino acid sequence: CASSGTSGGTDTQYF.

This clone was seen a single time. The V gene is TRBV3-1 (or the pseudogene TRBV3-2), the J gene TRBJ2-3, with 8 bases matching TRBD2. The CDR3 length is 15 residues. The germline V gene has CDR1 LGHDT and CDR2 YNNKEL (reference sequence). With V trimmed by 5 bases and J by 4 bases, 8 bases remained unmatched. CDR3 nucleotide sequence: TGTGCCAGCAGCTCCGGGGGGGGGCGGCCAGATACGCAGTATTTT. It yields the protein CASSSGGGRPDTQYF.

The CDR3 DNA is TGTGCCAGTAGTGGGCAGGGCCTCTCCTACAATGAGCAGTTCTTC. This gives the protein CASSGQGLSYNEQFF. The chain employs TRBV19 and TRBJ2-1; D perhaps matches TRBD1 (5 bases). The CDR3 covers 15 residues. Deletions cut 5 bases from V and 0 bases from J, with 11 bases between. Germline lookup yields CDR1 LNHDA and CDR2 SQIVND (reference sequence). Variable domain in full (rest from reference TRBV19 and TRBJ2-1): DGGITQSPKYLFRKEGQNVTLSCEQNLNHDAMYWYRQDPGQGLRLIYYSQIVNDFQKGDIAEGYSVSREKKESFPLTVTSAQKNPTAFYLCASSGQGLSYNEQFFGPGTRLTVL.

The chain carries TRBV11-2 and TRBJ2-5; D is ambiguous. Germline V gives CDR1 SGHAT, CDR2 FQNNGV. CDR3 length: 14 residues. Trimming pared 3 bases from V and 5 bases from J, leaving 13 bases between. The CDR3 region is CASSFPYRRETQYF. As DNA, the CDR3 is TGTGCCAGCAGCTTCCCATACCGGCGGGAGACCCAGTACTTC.